This entry lists 29 T cell receptor beta chains sequenced from one sample in a study of blood T cell repertoires in COVID-19. Here immunoSEQ multiplex PCR was the method, and the copy in TCRdb shows in-frame clones only, minus some. The top ten clones hold around 5% of a sample with roughly 79,000 clones, roughly nine tenths of them seen once. What was sequenced was peripheral blood. The receptors come from a woman older than 75 with active or convalescent COVID-19.

The chain combines TRBV6-5 with TRBJ1-6; D possibly corresponds to TRBD1 (6 bases). V was clipped by 11 bases and J by 10 bases, with 24 bases between them. This CDR3 has 15 residues. Germline loops: CDR1 MNHEY, CDR2 SVGAGI. CDR3 sequence: CAGAPMTGTGSPLHF. Written as DNA, the CDR3 is TGTGCCGGAGCCCCCATGACAGGCACTGGGTCACCCCTCCACTTT.

This sequence joins TRBV5-1 and TRBJ2-3, with D perhaps matching TRBD1 (5 bases). From germline, CDR1 is SGHRS and CDR2 YFSETQ. The CDR3 contains 16 residues. The germline V and J ends were trimmed by 0 bases and 0 bases, with 11 bases remaining between them. The CDR3 coding sequence is TGCGCCAGCAGCTTGGGCACAGGCCCAAGCACAGATACGCAGTATTTT. This codes for CASSLGTGPSTDTQYF.

The J gene is TRBJ2-7, the V gene TRBV30, with 7 bases matching TRBD1. Trimming cost V 4 bases and J 0 bases; bases outside gene matches: 6. This CDR3 region has 14 residues. Germline V gene data show CDR1 as GTSNPN and CDR2 as SVGIG (reference sequence). CDR3 DNA: TGTGCCTGGAAGATAGGGGACAGCTCCTACGAGCAGTACTTC. Encoded protein: CAWKIGDSSYEQYF.

The V call is TRBV10-1, the J call TRBJ2-5; 12 bases align to TRBD2. Germline V lookup: CDR1 WNHNN, CDR2 SYGVQD (reference sequence). The CDR3 loop spans 15 amino acids. With V trimmed by 1 base and J by 3 bases, 0 bases remained unmatched. CDR3 protein: CASSEWTSGKETQYF. As DNA, the CDR3 is TGCGCCAGCAGTGAGTGGACTAGCGGGAAAGAGACCCAGTACTTC.

The chain uses TRBV6-5 and TRBJ2-5, with TRBD1 matching 9 bases. The CDR3 runs to 13 residues. Trimming removed 10 bases from V and 6 bases from J; junction bases left unmatched: 9. Germline V gives CDR1 MNHEY, CDR2 SVGAGI. The CDR3 region is CATQRTGVKTQYF. The CDR3 region has the DNA TGTGCCACCCAAAGGACAGGGGTGAAGACCCAGTACTTC.

This chain uses TRBV24-1 with TRBJ2-7, with D perhaps TRBD1 (6 bases). The CDR3 contains 15 residues. V lost 4 bases and J lost 3, with 15 bases in between. Looked up from germline, CDR1 is KGHDR and CDR2 is SFDVKD. CDR3 nucleotides: TGTGCCACCAGTGACCCAACCCGACAGGACTACGAGCAGTACTTC. Translating gives CATSDPTRQDYEQYF.

This rearrangement joins TRBV28 to TRBJ2-3; 11 bases line up with TRBD2. The junction had 18 bases not matched to a gene; V was cut back by 5 bases and J by 8 bases. Germline CDR1 and CDR2: MDHEN and SYDVKM. The CDR3 has 18 residues. For the CDR3, the DNA is TGTGCCAGCAGTCCGGGACTAGCGGACTTCGCTGCAGGAGGTACGCAGTATTTT. This gives the protein CASSPGLADFAAGGTQYF.

The gene calls are TRBV6-5 and TRBJ1-6; possible D gene TRBD1, 5 bases. The CDR3 extends over 16 amino acids. Trimming took 0 bases from V and 9 from J, leaving 15 bases between them. The germline V gene encodes CDR1 MNHEY and CDR2 SVGAGI. CDR3 coding DNA: TGTGCCAGCAGTTACTCTCGGGGGTATCTAGGTTCACCCCTCCACTTT. It encodes CASSYSRGYLGSPLHF.

V and J are TRBV7-2 and TRBJ2-3; TRBD1 aligns across 7 bases. V lost 0 bases and J lost 2; bases outside the gene matches: 8. Germline V CDR1 and CDR2: SGHTA, FQGNSA. The CDR3 has 17 residues. The CDR3 sequence: CASSLAGQQFTTDTQYF. As DNA, the CDR3 is TGTGCCAGCAGCTTAGCGGGACAGCAGTTTACCACAGATACGCAGTATTTT.

The J gene is TRBJ2-7, the V gene TRBV18; TRBD1 aligns across 7 bases. With 3 bases clipped from V and 0 bases from J, the junction kept 5 bases outside the gene matches. CDR1 is KGHSH and CDR2 is LQKENI in the germline V gene. The CDR3 totals 15 residues. As DNA, the CDR3 is TGTGCCAGCTCACCCCGACAGGGCCTCTCCTACGAGCAGTACTTC. Its translation is CASSPRQGLSYEQYF. Using reference TRBV18 and TRBJ2-7 for the parts outside the CDR3, the full variable domain is NAGVMQNPRHLVRRRGQEARLRCSPMKGHSHVYWYRQLPEEGLKFMVYLQKENIIDESGMPKERFSAEFPKEGPSILRIQQVVRGDSAAYFCASSPRQGLSYEQYFGPGTRLTVT.

The chain links TRBV3-1 (or the pseudogene TRBV3-2) to TRBJ1-2, with 7 bases aligning to TRBD1. Germline assignment: CDR1 LGHDT and CDR2 YNNKEL (reference sequence). The CDR3 runs to 15 residues. J was trimmed by 0 bases and V by 0 bases; bases with no gene match: 1. CDR3 loop: CASSQDQGANYGYTF. The CDR3 nucleotides are TGTGCCAGCAGCCAAGACCAGGGGGCTAACTATGGCTACACCTTC.

The gene calls are TRBV28 and TRBJ1-1, with no clear D. The germline V and J ends were trimmed by 2 bases and 0 bases, with 7 bases remaining between them. The CDR3 totals 14 residues. Germline V CDR1 and CDR2: MDHEN, SYDVKM. CDR3 amino acids: CASSLEQLNTEAFF. CDR3 DNA sequence: TGTGCCAGCAGTTTAGAACAGTTGAACACTGAAGCTTTCTTT.

This clone showed up just once. V is TRBV18 and J is TRBJ2-3, with 15 nucleotides matching TRBD2. The germline gives CDR1 KGHSH, CDR2 LQKENI. V lost 0 bases and J lost 6; bases outside the gene matches: 1. The CDR3 has 16 residues. CDR3 loop: CASSPPGLAGGDTQYF. The CDR3 bases are TGTGCCAGCTCACCACCGGGACTAGCGGGGGGCGATACGCAGTATTTT.

This chain links TRBV18 with TRBJ2-2, with 7 bases identical to TRBD1. V trimming: 4 bases; J trimming: 0 bases; junction bases outside the gene matches: 8. Germline CDR1 is KGHSH and CDR2 is LQKENI. This CDR3 region has 17 residues. The chain's CDR3 is CASSREQTGANTGELFF. In DNA form, the CDR3 reads TGTGCCAGCTCACGGGAACAAACAGGGGCGAACACCGGGGAGCTGTTTTTT.

The CDR3 loop reads CASSLDLRGLSGELFF. As DNA, the CDR3 is TGTGCCAGCAGCTTAGATCTCAGGGGGCTTTCCGGGGAGCTGTTTTTT. V usage is TRBV11-2 and J usage is TRBJ2-2; 8 bases are shared with TRBD1. Trimming cost V 0 bases and J 6 bases; bases outside gene matches: 6. This CDR3 is built from 16 residues. Per germline, CDR1 SGHAT and CDR2 FQNNGV. Together with reference TRBV11-2 and TRBJ2-2, the CDR3 gives the full variable domain: EAGVAQSPRYKIIEKRQSVAFWCNPISGHATLYWYQQILGQGPKLLIQFQNNGVVDDSQLPKDRFSAERLKGVDSTLKIQPAKLEDSAVYLCASSLDLRGLSGELFFGEGSRLTVL.

The chain employs TRBV3-1 (or the pseudogene TRBV3-2) and TRBJ1-2; tentative D call: TRBD1 (6 bases). Trimming left V 4 bases short and J 5 bases short, with 14 bases between. The length of the CDR3 is 14 residues. Germline CDR1 and CDR2: LGHDT and YNNKEL (reference sequence). The DNA for the CDR3 is TGTGCCAGCAGCCTAGGGGGAGGGGGTTATGGCTACACCTTC. Encoded protein: CASSLGGGGYGYTF.

This clone came up once. DNA for the CDR3: TGTGCCATCAGTAAAACAGGGGATGGCTACACCTTC. Residues: CAISKTGDGYTF. The J gene is TRBJ1-2, the V gene TRBV10-3; 7 bases are a match to TRBD1. CDR1 is ENHRY, CDR2 SYGVKD, per germline. The CDR3 contains 12 residues. The junction had 3 bases not matched to a gene; V was cut back by 5 bases and J by 6 bases.

The chain employs TRBV5-4 and TRBJ1-1, with a weak D call TRBD1 (6 bases). From germline, CDR1 is SGHNT and CDR2 YYREEE (reference sequence). The length of the CDR3 is 16 residues. Trimming stripped 1 base from V and 6 bases from J, with 19 bases between. The CDR3 loop reads CASSLMLGGVRAEAFF. The CDR3 nucleotides are TGTGCCAGCAGCTTGATGTTAGGGGGGGTGCGGGCTGAAGCTTTCTTT.

This clone was picked up one time. J is TRBJ1-5 and V is TRBV6-1; D is unresolved. V lost 3 bases, J lost 0 bases, and 9 bases lay in between. The germline V gene has CDR1 MNHNS and CDR2 SASEGT. CDR3 length: 15 amino acids. CDR3 sequence (DNA): TGTGCCAGCAGTGACCTTCAGGTTAGCAATCAGCCCCAGCATTTT. Protein: CASSDLQVSNQPQHF.

The chain joins TRBV2 to TRBJ2-3, with unresolved D. Germline values: CDR1 SNHLY, CDR2 FYNNEI. This CDR3 contains 12 residues. Trimming cost V 7 bases and J 4 bases, with 9 bases left between them. CDR3 residues: CASNLLADTQYF. The CDR3 DNA sequence: TGTGCCAGCAATCTTTTAGCAGATACGCAGTATTTT. Combining the CDR3 with reference TRBV2 and TRBJ2-3 gives the whole variable domain EPEVTQTPSHQVTQMGQEVILRCVPISNHLYFYWYRQILGQKVEFLVSFYNNEISEKSEIFDDQFSVERPDGSNFTLKIRSTKLEDSAMYFCASNLLADTQYFGPGTRLTVL.

J is TRBJ1-2 and V is TRBV27; 7 bases fit TRBD1. The CDR3 contains 17 residues. V shed 0 bases and J 0 bases; nucleotides not matched to a gene: 7. Germline assignment: CDR1 MNHEY and CDR2 SMNVEV (reference sequence). CDR3 sequence (DNA): TGTGCCAGCAGTTTATCAGGGCGACAGGGAACTAACTATGGCTACACCTTC. This gives the protein CASSLSGRQGTNYGYTF.

The chain employs TRBV28 and TRBJ1-2; 8 nucleotides line up with TRBD1. V trimming: 3 bases; J trimming: 8 bases; junction bases outside the gene matches: 8. Germline CDR1 MDHEN, CDR2 SYDVKM. The CDR3 spans 14 residues. CDR3 residues: CASSFGSGGWGYTF. DNA for the CDR3: TGTGCCAGCAGTTTTGGCTCAGGGGGCTGGGGCTACACCTTC.

The V and J genes are TRBV19 and TRBJ1-6; 9 bases line up with TRBD1. The CDR3 sequence is 15 residues long. Losses at the gene ends were 6 bases for V and 5 bases for J; bases not matched to a gene: 5. Germline loops: CDR1 LNHDA, CDR2 SQIVND (reference sequence). In DNA form, the CDR3 reads TGTGCCAGTAGGTACCGGGACAGGGATAATTCACCCCTCCACTTT. Translating it yields CASRYRDRDNSPLHF.

The rearrangement links TRBV24-1 to TRBJ2-4, with 9 nucleotides matching TRBD2. V lost 4 bases to trimming and J lost 8 bases; unmatched junction nucleotides: 11. The CDR3 extends over 16 amino acids. Germline values: CDR1 KGHDR, CDR2 SFDVKD. The CDR3 loop reads CATSDPRAGGPDIQYF. DNA for the CDR3: TGTGCCACCAGTGACCCCCGGGCGGGGGGGCCAGACATTCAGTACTTC.

This chain links TRBV7-2 with TRBJ1-1; D unresolved. Germline V gives CDR1 SGHTA, CDR2 FQGNSA. Trimming removed 2 bases at V and 7 bases at J, with 8 bases between. CDR3 size: 12 residues. The CDR3 DNA follows: TGTGCCAGCAGCTTAAACAGATATGAAGCTTTCTTT. Encoded protein: CASSLNRYEAFF.

V and J are TRBV10-3 and TRBJ2-6; D not resolved. CDR3 length: 17 amino acids. Per the germline V gene, CDR1 is ENHRY and CDR2 is SYGVKD. V gave up 0 bases and J gave up 0 bases, with 9 bases separating them. CDR3 protein: CAISESPGLSGANVLTF. The CDR3 nucleotides are TGTGCCATCAGTGAGTCGCCTGGCCTCTCTGGGGCCAACGTCCTGACTTTC.

V gene TRBV7-3 combines with J gene TRBJ2-3, with D perhaps matching TRBD2 (5 bases). Trimming took 6 bases from V and 5 from J, leaving 15 bases between them. This CDR3 region has 14 residues. CDR1 is SGHTA, CDR2 FQGTGA, per germline. CDR3 in amino acids: CASRPNSAGDTQYF. The DNA of the CDR3 is TGTGCCAGCAGACCTAACAGCGCGGGAGATACGCAGTATTTT.

The chain carries TRBV21-1 and TRBJ1-2; the table's D call TRBD1 went unverified against the DNA. TRBV21-1 is a pseudogene locus. CDR3 length equals 12 residues. The CDR3, as DNA: TGTGCCAGTGGGAAAGGACAGGGGTACTACACCTTC. It yields the protein CASGKGQGYYTF.

This rearrangement joins TRBV5-4 to TRBJ1-5; TRBD1 aligns across 9 bases. Germline CDR1 reads SGHNT; CDR2 reads YYREEE (reference sequence). The CDR3 is 18 amino acids. Trimming cost V 3 bases and J 0 bases; bases outside gene matches: 10. DNA for the CDR3: TGTGCCAGCAGCTCAACCGGGACAGGGCCTTATAGCAATCAGCCCCAGCATTTT. Translating it yields CASSSTGTGPYSNQPQHF.